This TCR beta chain appears in the sequencing data of a study of T cell responses to AZD1222 COVID-19 vaccine (dated by TCRdb to the early 2020s). Background for the entire study: TCR sequencing covered fewer than 250 trial participants: nearly 210 given two doses of AZD1222 and about 26 given two doses of MenACWY control vaccine. Trial participants were enrolled into age subgroups of 18-55, 56-69 and 70-plus years, which contained roughly 150, 30 and 60 TCR-sequenced participants, respectively.

Details on this clone: Its antigen remains unidentified. Base-call qualities are not available, and no considerably larger clone is one nucleotide away.

Per the publication, the time point label means: about 28 days (+/-7) after the second vaccine dose. AZD1222 recipients given second doses at about 4 weeks or at about 12 weeks were pooled, since spike-specific TCR depth and breadth were not found to differ between the two schedules. The vaccinee samples were drawn from two UK trials, COV001 and COV002, one of which was a single-blind randomized controlled phase 2/3 trial testing AZD1222 (ChAdOx1 nCoV-19) in healthy adults. For TCRbeta chain sequencing, PBMC samples were collected from trial participants at day 0 and at day 28 after the second dose. The CDR3 regions of human TCRbeta chains were analyzed by immunosequencing. Turning to the authors' computational methods: TCRs in the repertoires were matched against a reference library of SARS-CoV-2-specific TCRs that had been generated with the MIRA antigen-specificity platform. Breadth was defined as the fraction of unique TCRs that were SARS-CoV-2-associated, and depth was defined as the fraction of total T cells that were SARS-CoV-2-associated. Using the MIRA data, each spike-specific TCR was assigned both to the spike region to which the TCR was reactive and to a CD4 or CD8 class. Log10-transformed breadth and depth values were compared by one-way ANOVA with Sidak's multiple comparisons tests. The source is immuneACCESS, and TCRdb retained only in-frame sequences with V and J called. Part of the clones is not carried over; for the studies checked, unresolved V genes explain less than half of this, and the remainder is unexplained. V, J and clone size reflect that table, while D and trimming were determined from the DNA. This sample gives some 200,000 clones in total; approximately 90% of them show up just once. Together, the top ten hold around 3% of the sample.

General conclusions and limits of the study: Participants were mostly white British and included more females than males, and it was suggested by the authors that clonal diversity may have been underestimated. The 56-69-year group was small, and its depth increase did not reach significance, likely because of low power. Because no day 14 peak-response samples were available, the repertoires could be characterized only after the peak T cell response. Vaccine-associated CD4 TCRs spanned the whole spike protein, with dominant responses in regions 160-218 and 743-854. Spike-specific TCR breadth and depth rose significantly after two AZD1222 doses compared with day 0 and with MenACWY recipients. Conclusions about previously exposed vaccinees are limited because only a handful of AZD1222 recipients were SARS-CoV-2 seropositive at baseline. Nearly half of unique spike-specific TCRs reportedly recognized epitopes outside regions mutated in the B.1.351 and B.1.1.7 variants.

The sequence was collected from an adult who received the AZD1222 COVID-19 vaccine. The starting material was peripheral blood, obtained 28 days after the second AZD1222 dose.

The nucleotide sequence reads as follows: TGTGCCAGTAGTTCAGCTCGGGAGTCCCCCTACAATGAGCAGTTCTTC. This gives the protein CASSSARESPYNEQFF. The sequence is built from TRBV19 and TRBJ2-1, and perhaps TRBD2 as D gene, on 6 matching bases. A distance of 16 bases separates the germline ends of V and J, which lose 5 bases and 2 bases respectively. Taken from the germline V gene (reference sequence), the CDR1 and CDR2 loops are LNHDA and SQIVND. The CDR3 has 16 amino acids, counting the end cysteine and phenylalanine. CDR3 DNA is the only sequence kept; it has 48 bases, read in frame from the first base.